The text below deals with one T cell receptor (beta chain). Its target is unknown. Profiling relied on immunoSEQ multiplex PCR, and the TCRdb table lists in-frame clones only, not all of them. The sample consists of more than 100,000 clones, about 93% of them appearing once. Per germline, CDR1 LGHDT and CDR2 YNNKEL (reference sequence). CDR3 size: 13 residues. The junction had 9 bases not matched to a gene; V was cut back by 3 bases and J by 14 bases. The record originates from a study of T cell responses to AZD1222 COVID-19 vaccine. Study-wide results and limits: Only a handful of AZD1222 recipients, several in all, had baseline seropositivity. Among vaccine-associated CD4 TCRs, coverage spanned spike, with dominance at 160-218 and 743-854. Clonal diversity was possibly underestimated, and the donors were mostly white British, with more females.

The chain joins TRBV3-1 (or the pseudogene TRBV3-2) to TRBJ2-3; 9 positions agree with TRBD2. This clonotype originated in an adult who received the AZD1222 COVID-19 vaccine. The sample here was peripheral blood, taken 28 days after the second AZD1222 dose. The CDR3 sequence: CASSQLGGRAPYF. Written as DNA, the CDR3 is TGTGCCAGCAGCCAGCTCGGCGGGAGGGCCCCGTATTTT.